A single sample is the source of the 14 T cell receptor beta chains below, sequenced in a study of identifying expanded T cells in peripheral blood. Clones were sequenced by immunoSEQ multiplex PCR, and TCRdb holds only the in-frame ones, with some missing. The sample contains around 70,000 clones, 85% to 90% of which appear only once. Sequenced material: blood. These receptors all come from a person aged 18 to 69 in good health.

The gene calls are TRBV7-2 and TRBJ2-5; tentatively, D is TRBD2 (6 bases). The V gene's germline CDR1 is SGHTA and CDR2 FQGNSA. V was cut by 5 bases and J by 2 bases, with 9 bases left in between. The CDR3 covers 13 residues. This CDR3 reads CASSGGLQETQYF. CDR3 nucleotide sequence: TGTGCCAGCAGCGGGGGACTGCAAGAGACCCAGTACTTC.

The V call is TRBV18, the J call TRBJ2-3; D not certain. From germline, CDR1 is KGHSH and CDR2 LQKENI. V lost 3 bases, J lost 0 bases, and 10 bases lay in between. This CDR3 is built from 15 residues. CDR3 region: CASSPTRSSTDTQYF. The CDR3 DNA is TGTGCCAGCTCACCGACGAGGAGTAGCACAGATACGCAGTATTTT.

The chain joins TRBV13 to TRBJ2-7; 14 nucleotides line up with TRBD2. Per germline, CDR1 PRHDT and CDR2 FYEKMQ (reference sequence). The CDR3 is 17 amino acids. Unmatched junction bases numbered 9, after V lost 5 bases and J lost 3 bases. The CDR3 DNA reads TGTGCCAGCAGCCCCTCCGGACTAGCGGGGGGATACTACGAGCAGTACTTC. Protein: CASSPSGLAGGYYEQYF. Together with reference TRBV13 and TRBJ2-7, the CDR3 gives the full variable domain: AAGVIQSPRHLIKEKRETATLKCYPIPRHDTVYWYQQGPGQDPQFLISFYEKMQSDKGSIPDRFSAQQFSDYHSELNMSSLELGDSALYFCASSPSGLAGGYYEQYFGPGTRLTVT.

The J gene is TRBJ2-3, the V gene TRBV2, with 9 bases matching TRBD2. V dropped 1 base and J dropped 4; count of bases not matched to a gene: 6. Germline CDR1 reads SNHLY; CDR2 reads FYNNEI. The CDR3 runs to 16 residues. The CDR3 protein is CASSEEGGRAADTQYF. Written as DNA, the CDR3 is TGTGCCAGCAGTGAAGAGGGCGGGAGGGCCGCAGATACGCAGTATTTT.

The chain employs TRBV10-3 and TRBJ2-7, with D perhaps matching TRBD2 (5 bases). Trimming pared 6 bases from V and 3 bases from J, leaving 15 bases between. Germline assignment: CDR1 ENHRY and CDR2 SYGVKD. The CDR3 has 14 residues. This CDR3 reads CAIRERSGFYEQYF. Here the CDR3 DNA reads TGTGCCATCAGGGAAAGGTCGGGATTCTACGAGCAGTACTTC.

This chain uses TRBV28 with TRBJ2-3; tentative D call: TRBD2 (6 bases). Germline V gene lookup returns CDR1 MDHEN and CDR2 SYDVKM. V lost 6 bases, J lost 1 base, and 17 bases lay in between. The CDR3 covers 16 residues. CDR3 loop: CASSRIGGSGTDTQYF. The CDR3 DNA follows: TGTGCCAGCAGCCGCATCGGGGGATCGGGCACAGATACGCAGTATTTT.

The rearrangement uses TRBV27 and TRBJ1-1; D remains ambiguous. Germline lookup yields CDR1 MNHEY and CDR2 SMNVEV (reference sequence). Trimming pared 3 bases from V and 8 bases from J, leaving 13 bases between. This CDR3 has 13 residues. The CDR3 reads CASSFREAQEAFF. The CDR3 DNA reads TGTGCCAGCAGTTTTCGTGAGGCTCAGGAAGCTTTCTTT.

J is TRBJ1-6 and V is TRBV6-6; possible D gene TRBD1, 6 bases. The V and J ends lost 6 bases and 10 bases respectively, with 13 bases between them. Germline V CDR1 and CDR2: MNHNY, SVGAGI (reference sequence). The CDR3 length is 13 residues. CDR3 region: CASRTGQFSPLHF. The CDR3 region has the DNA TGTGCCAGCAGAACCGGACAGTTCTCACCCCTCCACTTT.

CDR3 bases: TGTGCCAGCAGCCCCCGAACAGGGGGCGCATCTTACAATGAGCAGTTCTTC. Its translation is CASSPRTGGASYNEQFF. This chain links TRBV7-2 with TRBJ2-1; 9 nucleotides line up with TRBD1. Per germline, CDR1 SGHTA and CDR2 FQGNSA. The CDR3 is 17 residues long. V lost 5 bases, J lost 4 bases, and 12 bases stayed unmatched.

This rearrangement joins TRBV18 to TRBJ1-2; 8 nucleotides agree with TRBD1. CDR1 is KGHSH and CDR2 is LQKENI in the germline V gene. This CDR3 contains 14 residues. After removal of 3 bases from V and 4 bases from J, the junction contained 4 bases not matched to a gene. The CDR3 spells CASSPTGETYGYTF. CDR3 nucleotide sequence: TGTGCCAGCTCACCGACAGGGGAGACCTATGGCTACACCTTC.

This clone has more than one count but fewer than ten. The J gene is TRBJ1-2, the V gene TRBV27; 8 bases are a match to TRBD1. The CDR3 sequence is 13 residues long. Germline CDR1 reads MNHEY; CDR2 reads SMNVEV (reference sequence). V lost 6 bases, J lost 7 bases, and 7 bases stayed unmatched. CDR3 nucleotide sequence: TGTGCCAGCAGCCCCATCGACAGGGGTGGCTACACCTTC. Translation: CASSPIDRGGYTF.

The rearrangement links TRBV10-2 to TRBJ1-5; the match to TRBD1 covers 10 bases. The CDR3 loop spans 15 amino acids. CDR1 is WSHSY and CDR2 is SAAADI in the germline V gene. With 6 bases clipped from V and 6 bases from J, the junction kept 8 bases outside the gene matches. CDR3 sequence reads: CASRTTGGAGQPQHF. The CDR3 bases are TGCGCCAGCAGAACGACAGGGGGCGCGGGTCAGCCCCAGCATTTT.

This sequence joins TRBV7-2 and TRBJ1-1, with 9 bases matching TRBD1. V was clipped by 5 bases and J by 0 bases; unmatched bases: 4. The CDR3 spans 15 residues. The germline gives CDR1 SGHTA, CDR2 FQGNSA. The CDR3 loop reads CASSPGTGLNTEAFF. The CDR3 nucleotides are TGTGCCAGCAGCCCGGGGACAGGGCTGAACACTGAAGCTTTCTTT. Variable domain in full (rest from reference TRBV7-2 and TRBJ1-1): GAGVSQSPSNKVTEKGKDVELRCDPISGHTALYWYRQSLGQGLEFLIYFQGNSAPDKSGLPSDRFSAERTGGSVSTLTIQRTQQEDSAVYLCASSPGTGLNTEAFFGQGTRLTVV.

The CDR3 region is CASSLIWTSTSDTQYF. The CDR3 DNA follows: TGTGCCAGCAGTTTAATATGGACTAGCACATCAGATACGCAGTATTTT. The chain is built from TRBV28 and TRBJ2-3, with TRBD2 identical over 8 bases. Trimming cost V 2 bases and J 4 bases; bases outside gene matches: 8. This CDR3 contains 16 residues. Germline CDR1 MDHEN, CDR2 SYDVKM.